This T cell receptor beta chain was sequenced during a study of blood T cell repertoires in COVID-19. Background on the study: Samples taken during acute and convalescent COVID-19 were collected in the United States, Italy and Spain. In each case, the material was cDNA or gDNA derived from T cells, B-cell-depleted T cells, or PBMCs.

Losses at the gene ends were 3 bases for V and 0 bases for J; bases not matched to a gene: 7. CDR1 MNHNS and CDR2 SASEGT come from the germline V gene. CDR3 size: 17 residues. Seattle's cohort entered during active infection and was followed longitudinally. Under the authors' procedure: Reference gene primer amplification gave nucleated cell count estimates. Data came from immunoSEQ multiplex PCR; TCRdb stores just in-frame clones and leaves some out. V and J calls and clone size are copied from that table; D and trimming were computed from the DNA. Counted here are about 350,000 clones, around nine tenths occurring once; the ten biggest clones make up around 6.6%.

This receptor was identified in a woman aged 70-85 years with COVID-19, enrolled during active disease. The chain couples TRBV6-1 to TRBJ2-7; 11 bases match TRBD2. The sequencing sample was made of peripheral blood. The CDR3 sequence is CASSESSGGPPSYEQYF. For the CDR3, the DNA is TGTGCCAGCAGTGAGTCTAGCGGGGGGCCGCCCTCCTACGAGCAGTACTTC.